The rows below give T cell receptor beta chains drawn from one sample of a study of cytomegalovirus exposure and HLA in healthy donors. Using immunoSEQ multiplex PCR, the repertoire was profiled, and TCRdb retains in-frame clones only, with some absent. This table has about 160,000 clones, about four fifths appearing once. Sequencing was performed on PBMCs. The source of these receptors is a male donor in good health and CMV-seropositive. Both conserved end residues are part of each CDR3. The D gene is left open where the match is weak. Some rows have no size entry. The others give once, few or many, or a class for an expanded clone.

DNA: TGTGCCTGGAGCGGCGGAGATACGCAGTATTTT
CDR3: CAWSGGDTQYF
J: TRBJ2-3
V: TRBV30
length: 11
size: -
D: -

DNA: TGTGCCTGTGGACAGGACGGTCTAGCCAAAAACATTCAGTACTTC
CDR3: CACGQDGLAKNIQYF
J: TRBJ2-4
V: TRBV30
length: 15
size: -
D: TRBD1

DNA: TGCGCCAGCAGCTTGGCAGGGACAAATGAGCAGTTCTTC
CDR3: CASSLAGTNEQFF
J: TRBJ2-1
V: TRBV5-1
length: 13
size: -
D: -

DNA: TGTGCCAGCAGAATAGATCCTATGAACACTGAAGCTTTCTTT
CDR3: CASRIDPMNTEAFF
J: TRBJ1-1
V: TRBV5-5
length: 14
size: -
D: -

DNA: TGCGCCAGCAGCTCCGGGACTAGCCCTTCATATACGCAGTATTTT
CDR3: CASSSGTSPSYTQYF
J: TRBJ2-3
V: TRBV4-3
length: 15
size: -
D: TRBD2

DNA: TGTGCCAGCTCACCAGGGCAAATCCAAAATCAGCCCCAGCATTTT
CDR3: CASSPGQIQNQPQHF
J: TRBJ1-5
V: TRBV18
length: 15
size: -
D: -

DNA: TGTGCCAGCAGTTTGCCAGAGAACACTGAAGCTTTCTTT
CDR3: CASSLPENTEAFF
J: TRBJ1-1
V: TRBV28
length: 13
size: -
D: -

DNA: TGTGCCAGCAGTCTCACGGGACTCCACTTTGAAGCTTTCTTT
CDR3: CASSLTGLHFEAFF
J: TRBJ1-1
V: TRBV27
length: 14
size: once
D: -

DNA: TGTGCCAGGGAAGACAGGGAGTCGGTCTTGGCTAATGAAAAACTGTTTTTT
CDR3: CAREDRESVLANEKLFF
J: TRBJ1-4
V: TRBV19
length: 17
size: -
D: TRBD1

DNA: TGTGCCAGCAGCCGGACAGGGAGGTTACTTAGCAATCAGCCCCAGCATTTT
CDR3: CASSRTGRLLSNQPQHF
J: TRBJ1-5
V: TRBV27
length: 17
size: -
D: TRBD1

DNA: TGTGCCACGCCCGATAGACAGGGAGAAGACTATGGCTACACCTTC
CDR3: CATPDRQGEDYGYTF
J: TRBJ1-2
V: TRBV7-9
length: 15
size: once
D: TRBD1

DNA: TGCGCCAGCAGCCAATACAGGGAAGATGGGGAGACCCAGTACTTC
CDR3: CASSQYREDGETQYF
J: TRBJ2-5
V: TRBV4-3
length: 15
size: -
D: -

DNA: TGCGCCAGCAGCCATTCCTCCCGCGGGGGTAGGTATGGCTACACCTTC
CDR3: CASSHSSRGGRYGYTF
J: TRBJ1-2
V: TRBV4-3
length: 16
size: -
D: -

DNA: TGTGCCAGCAGTCGCCCAGCTTCGGGACTAGTCCCCCTCCAATCCAAAAACATTCAGTACTTC
CDR3: CASSRPASGLVPLQSKNIQYF
J: TRBJ2-4
V: TRBV28
length: 21
size: -
D: TRBD2

DNA: TGTGCCAGCAGCTTTAGGAGCGGGAGTAACAATGAGCAGTTCTTC
CDR3: CASSFRSGSNNEQFF
J: TRBJ2-1
V: TRBV11-3
length: 15
size: -
D: TRBD2

DNA: TGTGCCAGCAGCAAAAAACAGGTTGACGCAGATACGCAGTATTTT
CDR3: CASSKKQVDADTQYF
J: TRBJ2-3
V: TRBV21-1
length: 15
size: -
D: -

DNA: TGCAGCGTCCGCCGGGACAGGGCCGGGGAGCTGTTTTTT
CDR3: CSVRRDRAGELFF
J: TRBJ2-2
V: TRBV29-1
length: 13
size: -
D: TRBD1

DNA: TGTGCCAGCAGCTTGGCGGGACAGAGAATTAATGAAAAACTGTTTTTT
CDR3: CASSLAGQRINEKLFF
J: TRBJ1-4
V: TRBV5-4
length: 16
size: -
D: TRBD1

DNA: TGCGCCAGCAGCTCCACGACAGGGGGCACTGAAGCTTTCTTT
CDR3: CASSSTTGGTEAFF
J: TRBJ1-1
V: TRBV5-1
length: 14
size: -
D: TRBD1

DNA: TGTGCCAGCAGTTACTTGACAGGGATGAACACTGAAGCTTTCTTT
CDR3: CASSYLTGMNTEAFF
J: TRBJ1-1
V: TRBV6-5
length: 15
size: -
D: TRBD1

DNA: TGTGCCAGCAGCAAATGGGTAGCGGGCTCCCAAGAGACCCAGTACTTC
CDR3: CASSKWVAGSQETQYF
J: TRBJ2-5
V: TRBV21-1
length: 16
size: -
D: -

DNA: TGTGCCAGCAGGGGGAACGGGGTTTCTTGGGGCTACACCTTC
CDR3: CASRGNGVSWGYTF
J: TRBJ1-2
V: TRBV27
length: 14
size: -
D: -

DNA: TGTGCCAGCAGTGTGGAAGGGAGTGATACTGAAGCTTTCTTT
CDR3: CASSVEGSDTEAFF
J: TRBJ1-1
V: TRBV2
length: 14
size: -
D: -

DNA: TGTGCCAGCTCACCAAAAACTAGCGGTCTAGCCAAAAACATTCAGTACTTC
CDR3: CASSPKTSGLAKNIQYF
J: TRBJ2-4
V: TRBV18
length: 17
size: few
D: TRBD2

DNA: TGTGCCAGCAGTTTAGATAGGGCCCCGGGGTTGGTGAACACCGGGGAGCTGTTTTTT
CDR3: CASSLDRAPGLVNTGELFF
J: TRBJ2-2
V: TRBV27
length: 19
size: few
D: -

DNA: TGTGCCAGCAACGAGGACTGGGGCAATCAGCCCCAGCATTTT
CDR3: CASNEDWGNQPQHF
J: TRBJ1-5
V: TRBV2
length: 14
size: few
D: -

DNA: TGTGCCAGCAGCTCAAAGCGGGGGGACACCGGGGAGCTGTTTTTT
CDR3: CASSSKRGDTGELFF
J: TRBJ2-2
V: TRBV11-2
length: 15
size: -
D: TRBD2

DNA: TGCGCCAGCAGCTTGGGGTGGGCATTGGCCAATGAGCAGTTCTTC
CDR3: CASSLGWALANEQFF
J: TRBJ2-1
V: TRBV5-1
length: 15
size: -
D: -

DNA: TGTGCCAGCAGCGGAGGCGGGGACTCCTACGAGCAGTACTTC
CDR3: CASSGGGDSYEQYF
J: TRBJ2-7
V: TRBV9
length: 14
size: -
D: -

DNA: TGTGCCAGCAGCCCAGGGCAGGGGACTGAAGCTTTCTTT
CDR3: CASSPGQGTEAFF
J: TRBJ1-1
V: TRBV11-3
length: 13
size: few
D: -

DNA: TGTGCCAGCATGCCGGGACAGGATAGGAACACCATATATTTT
CDR3: CASMPGQDRNTIYF
J: TRBJ1-3
V: TRBV28
length: 14
size: -
D: TRBD1

DNA: TGTGCCAGCAGCTCTGGACTATCCGCAGATACGCAGTATTTT
CDR3: CASSSGLSADTQYF
J: TRBJ2-3
V: TRBV7-9
length: 14
size: -
D: -

DNA: TGTGCCAGCAGCGGCCGGGACAGGGGGTATAACTATGGCTACACCTTC
CDR3: CASSGRDRGYNYGYTF
J: TRBJ1-2
V: TRBV9
length: 16
size: -
D: TRBD1

DNA: TGTGCCAGCAGCGTCAACCCAGGGGCTAATGAAAAACTGTTTTTT
CDR3: CASSVNPGANEKLFF
J: TRBJ1-4
V: TRBV7-2
length: 15
size: -
D: -

DNA: TGTGCCAGCAGTGAAGCCGGGACAGGGAAGGCCGAGCAGTACTTC
CDR3: CASSEAGTGKAEQYF
J: TRBJ2-7
V: TRBV6-1
length: 15
size: -
D: TRBD1

DNA: TGTGCCAGCAGCAAGTGGACAGAGTATGGCTACACCTTC
CDR3: CASSKWTEYGYTF
J: TRBJ1-2
V: TRBV21-1
length: 13
size: -
D: -

DNA: TGCGCCAGCAGCTCGGGACTTGACACCGGGGAGCTGTTTTTT
CDR3: CASSSGLDTGELFF
J: TRBJ2-2
V: TRBV5-1
length: 14
size: -
D: -

DNA: TGTGCCAGCAGCCCACCGGGACTAGCGGGAGGTAATGAGCAGTTCTTC
CDR3: CASSPPGLAGGNEQFF
J: TRBJ2-1
V: TRBV28
length: 16
size: -
D: TRBD2

DNA: TGTGCCATCTCTAGCGGTGACACAGATACGCAGTATTTT
CDR3: CAISSGDTDTQYF
J: TRBJ2-3
V: TRBV10-3
length: 13
size: -
D: TRBD2

DNA: TGTGCCAGCAGCTCTCTACAGTACTTC
CDR3: CASSSLQYF
J: TRBJ2-7
V: TRBV21-1
length: 9
size: once
D: -

DNA: TGTGCCAGCAGCGTCACGACTAGCGGGAGGGCTAACACCGGGGAGCTGTTTTTT
CDR3: CASSVTTSGRANTGELFF
J: TRBJ2-2
V: TRBV9
length: 18
size: -
D: TRBD2

DNA: TGTGCCTGGAGTCGGGTAGCGGATTACACCGGGGAGCTGTTTTTT
CDR3: CAWSRVADYTGELFF
J: TRBJ2-2
V: TRBV30
length: 15
size: -
D: -

DNA: TGCGCCAGCAGCCTCGGACAGGGGGAGACCCAGTACTTC
CDR3: CASSLGQGETQYF
J: TRBJ2-5
V: TRBV5-1
length: 13
size: -
D: TRBD1

DNA: TGTGCCAGCAGTCCCCTGTCTGGCGGGAGAGGAAATGAGCAGTTCTTC
CDR3: CASSPLSGGRGNEQFF
J: TRBJ2-1
V: TRBV27
length: 16
size: few
D: TRBD2

DNA: TGTGCCAGCAGCTTAGAAGGGGGTGGGAATTCCGGGGCCAACGTCCTGACTTTC
CDR3: CASSLEGGGNSGANVLTF
J: TRBJ2-6
V: TRBV7-9
length: 18
size: -
D: -

DNA: TGTGCCAGCTCAACGGGACAGATGAATGCCTACGAGCAGTACTTC
CDR3: CASSTGQMNAYEQYF
J: TRBJ2-7
V: TRBV18
length: 15
size: few
D: TRBD1

DNA: TGTGCCAGCGGAAGAAGGGGGCAGGGGGCCTCTGAAGCTTTCTTT
CDR3: CASGRRGQGASEAFF
J: TRBJ1-1
V: TRBV11-2
length: 15
size: -
D: TRBD1

DNA: TGTGCCACCAGCAGAGTACCAGGGAGCAATCAGCCCCAGCATTTT
CDR3: CATSRVPGSNQPQHF
J: TRBJ1-5
V: TRBV15
length: 15
size: once
D: -

DNA: TGTGCCAGCAGCTCCCAGGGTACCGGGAATTCACCCCTCCACTTT
CDR3: CASSSQGTGNSPLHF
J: TRBJ1-6
V: TRBV7-2
length: 15
size: -
D: -

DNA: TGTGCCTGGAGTGTAACCGGGGACAGCTCCTATGGCTACACCTTC
CDR3: CAWSVTGDSSYGYTF
J: TRBJ1-2
V: TRBV30
length: 15
size: -
D: TRBD1

DNA: TGTGCCTGGATGCACAGGGATAACTATGGCTACACCTTC
CDR3: CAWMHRDNYGYTF
J: TRBJ1-2
V: TRBV30
length: 13
size: -
D: -

DNA: TGTGCCAGCAGCGGCTTTTCGGACAGGCACTATGGCTACACCTTC
CDR3: CASSGFSDRHYGYTF
J: TRBJ1-2
V: TRBV9
length: 15
size: few
D: TRBD1

DNA: TGTGCCAGCAGCTCTAGCGGGGGGCGACTTGGTGAGCAGTTCTTC
CDR3: CASSSSGGRLGEQFF
J: TRBJ2-1
V: TRBV7-9
length: 15
size: -
D: TRBD2

DNA: TGTGCCAGTAACGGAGGGGCCTCTGGGGCCAACGGCCTGACTTTC
CDR3: CASNGGASGANGLTF
J: TRBJ2-6
V: TRBV6-1
length: 15
size: few
D: -